This T cell receptor beta chain was identified in a study of glioma-infiltrating T cells. Amplification of TCR alpha and beta CDR3 regions from RNA used iRepertoire nested multiplex PCR. MiXCR was run by TCRdb on the multiplex PCR reads, yielding one entry per CDR3 protein. Here the sample spans about 130,000 distinct CDR3 sequences, approximately 24% being singletons. This clonotype has more than one count but fewer than ten. There are 12 residues in the CDR3. CDR1 is LNHDA, CDR2 SQIVND, per germline (reference sequence). Trimming stripped 5 bases from V and 10 bases from J, with 12 bases between. The receptor was isolated from a human donor with low-grade glioma or glioblastoma, undergoing nonglioma brain surgery, or in good health (not recorded which). The sequencing input was glioma tissue, nonneoplastic brain tissue, or PBMCs (not recorded which). The chain links TRBV19 to TRBJ2-1; D not resolved. The CDR3 DNA sequence: TGTGCCAGTAGTTACCACCTGGGGGAGCAGTTCTTC. As protein: CASSYHLGEQFF.